These T cell receptor beta chains were read from a single sample in a study of shared clonotypes between healthy human individuals. TCRdb keeps only in-frame clones here, not all; method: immunoSEQ multiplex PCR. Of about 2.2 million clones in the sample, 93% were seen once. Sample: naive CD8+ T cells from PBMCs. These receptors all come from a man aged 18 to 30 in good health. Some clones in this sample may be carry-over from other donors' samples. CDR3s include the opening cysteine and the closing phenylalanine or tryptophan. Fields, in order: clone size, V gene, J gene, CDR3 length, D gene, CDR3 DNA, CDR3 protein. A D gene is named only where the DNA matches it firmly. The size entry is marked missing in some rows and otherwise reads once, few, many or a size class.

NA	TRBV28	TRBJ2-1	15	TRBD2	TGTGCCAGCACAAACTCCCTAGCGGGCTACAATGAGCAGTTCTTC	CASTNSLAGYNEQFF
NA	TRBV19	TRBJ2-1	18	NA	TGTGCCAGTAGCGGGATCATCGCGGACCTGAAACCCTACAATGAGCAGTTCTTC	CASSGIIADLKPYNEQFF
NA	TRBV2	TRBJ2-7	15	TRBD2	TGTGCCAGCATTAGACTAGCGGGAGAATCGTACGAGCAGTACTTC	CASIRLAGESYEQYF
NA	TRBV7-3	TRBJ2-6	13	NA	TGTGCCAGCAGCTTACCCGGGGCCAACGTCCTGACTTTC	CASSLPGANVLTF
NA	TRBV4-1	TRBJ1-5	15	NA	TGCGCCAGCAGTCTACAACAGGGAGTAAGGCAGCCCCAGCATTTT	CASSLQQGVRQPQHF
once	TRBV10-2	TRBJ2-7	13	NA	TGCGCCAGCAGTGAGGGGCGGTCCTACGAGCAGTACTTC	CASSEGRSYEQYF
NA	TRBV28	TRBJ1-4	15	NA	TGTGCCAGCAGACCCCCGGGTACCTTTAATGAAAAACTGTTTTTT	CASRPPGTFNEKLFF
NA	TRBV2	TRBJ2-5	13	NA	TGTGCCAGCAGTGAAGCGCTTCGAGAGACCCAGTACTTC	CASSEALRETQYF
NA	TRBV5-1	TRBJ2-1	16	TRBD2	TGCGCCAGCAGCCCCGGGACTAGCGGGAGAGTCGATGAGCAGTTCTTC	CASSPGTSGRVDEQFF
NA	TRBV6-5	TRBJ2-7	13	NA	TGTGCCAGCAGTTTAATCTACTTCGGGGAGCAGTACTTC	CASSLIYFGEQYF
NA	TRBV2	TRBJ2-2	13	TRBD1	TGTGCCAGCAGTCCGACAGGGGCCGGGGAGCTGTTTTTT	CASSPTGAGELFF
NA	TRBV6-6	TRBJ2-7	16	TRBD1	TGTGCCAGCAGTCCCGATAAGACAGGGGTCCACTACGAGCAGTACTTC	CASSPDKTGVHYEQYF
NA	TRBV7-9	TRBJ1-2	15	NA	TGTGCCAGCATCGAGACAGGAGGAACTAACTATGGCTACACCTTC	CASIETGGTNYGYTF
NA	TRBV11-2	TRBJ2-7	15	TRBD2	TGTGCCAGCAGCTTAGAGGCGGGACTAGCTTACGAGCAGTACTTC	CASSLEAGLAYEQYF
NA	TRBV5-6	TRBJ2-4	13	NA	TGTGCCAGCAGTCCTCCGTCCGACACCATTCAGTACTTC	CASSPPSDTIQYF
NA	TRBV6-5	TRBJ2-5	16	TRBD1	TGTGCCAGCAGTTACACTCCGGGACAGATGATGGAGACCCAGTACTTC	CASSYTPGQMMETQYF
NA	TRBV19	TRBJ2-7	14	NA	TGTGCCAGTAGCACACGCGAGGGAAACTACGAGCAGTACTTC	CASSTREGNYEQYF
NA	TRBV5-6	TRBJ2-7	14	TRBD1	TGTGCCAGCAGCTTGGGGACAGGGCTCCACGAGCAGTACTTC	CASSLGTGLHEQYF
NA	TRBV27	TRBJ2-1	13	TRBD2	TGTGCCACTGGACTAGCGAGGTACAATGAGCAGTTCTTC	CATGLARYNEQFF
few	TRBV9	TRBJ1-1	14	NA	TGTGCCAGCAGCGTAGCTCACACCGGAACTGAAGCTTTCTTT	CASSVAHTGTEAFF
NA	TRBV5-1	TRBJ2-1	15	NA	TGCGCCAGCAGCTTGGCTGGACGGTCGGACAATGAGCAGTTCTTC	CASSLAGRSDNEQFF
NA	TRBV21-1	TRBJ2-1	16	NA	TGTGCCAGCAGTCCTAGCGGGAGTAGCTCCTACAATGAGCAGTTCTTC	CASSPSGSSSYNEQFF
NA	TRBV4-3	TRBJ2-1	14	TRBD2	TGCGCCAGCAGCCAAAAGCGGGGGAGCAATGAGCAGTTCTTC	CASSQKRGSNEQFF
NA	TRBV11-2	TRBJ2-7	19	TRBD2	TGTGCCAGCAGCTCCGTCGACGAATCCGATGCGGGAGTTTTCTACGAGCAGTACTTC	CASSSVDESDAGVFYEQYF
NA	TRBV27	TRBJ2-1	16	NA	TGTGCCAGCAGTTTATTGAGCCCCCGCTCCTACAATGAGCAGTTCTTC	CASSLLSPRSYNEQFF
NA	TRBV28	TRBJ1-5	15	NA	TGTGCCAGCAGCCCCAGGGTGCGGGGCAATCAGCCCCAGCATTTT	CASSPRVRGNQPQHF
NA	TRBV11-2	TRBJ2-1	18	TRBD2	TGTGCCAGCAGCTTAGTACGACTAGCGGGAGAGCTATACAATGAGCAGTTCTTC	CASSLVRLAGELYNEQFF
NA	TRBV27	TRBJ1-5	13	NA	TGTGCCAGCCGTCGGGAAGGGAATCAGCCCCAGCATTTT	CASRREGNQPQHF
NA	TRBV28	TRBJ2-3	14	NA	TGTGCCAGCAGTCCTCTTCCCCCCACAGATACGCAGTATTTT	CASSPLPPTDTQYF
NA	TRBV7-6	TRBJ1-5	11	NA	TGTGCCACCCAGGGGTATCAGCCCCAGCATTTT	CATQGYQPQHF
NA	TRBV28	TRBJ2-1	14	NA	TGTGCCAGCAGTCCCGTAGGACTCTTAAATGAGCAGTTCTTC	CASSPVGLLNEQFF
NA	TRBV11-1	TRBJ2-7	13	TRBD1	TGTGCCAGCAGCCCCGGGACAGCCTACGAGCAGTACTTC	CASSPGTAYEQYF
NA	TRBV19	TRBJ1-1	14	NA	TGTGCCAGTAGTATCTGGGTAGGGAACACTGAAGCTTTCTTT	CASSIWVGNTEAFF
NA	TRBV5-4	TRBJ2-7	13	NA	TGTGCCAGCAGTAACGGCAGGCGATACGAGCAGTACTTC	CASSNGRRYEQYF
NA	TRBV7-3	TRBJ2-2	15	TRBD1	TGTGCCAGCAGCCCTGACAGGGGGTACGCCGGGGAGCTGTTTTTT	CASSPDRGYAGELFF
NA	TRBV6-5	TRBJ2-3	15	TRBD2	TGTGCCAGCAGGACGATAGCGGGATTGGGAGATACGCAGTATTTT	CASRTIAGLGDTQYF
NA	TRBV27	TRBJ2-2	13	NA	TGTGCCAGCAGTTTTATGGGGGTGGGGGAGCTGTTTTTT	CASSFMGVGELFF
NA	TRBV7-3	TRBJ2-1	16	TRBD2	TGTGCCAGCAGCGCCACCGGGACTACACCCCGCGATGAGCAGTTCTTC	CASSATGTTPRDEQFF
NA	TRBV27	TRBJ1-2	15	TRBD1	TGTGCCAGCAGTTTATCACGACAGGGTAACTATGGCTACACCTTC	CASSLSRQGNYGYTF
NA	TRBV4-3	TRBJ2-7	15	NA	TGCGCCAGCAGCCAAGCCCCCACGGGCGATTACGAGCAGTACTTC	CASSQAPTGDYEQYF
NA	TRBV28	TRBJ1-5	15	NA	TGTGCCAGCAGTGATAGGGCGTGGAGCAATCAGCCCCAGCATTTT	CASSDRAWSNQPQHF
NA	TRBV7-9	TRBJ2-7	15	TRBD1	TGTGCCAGCAGCTTAGGGGGCAGGGGGTCCGACGAGCAGTACTTC	CASSLGGRGSDEQYF
NA	TRBV27	TRBJ2-7	15	TRBD2	TGTGCCAGCAGTTTATCGCTAGCGGGAGTCAACGAGCAGTACTTC	CASSLSLAGVNEQYF
once	TRBV7-3	TRBJ2-1	15	TRBD2	TGTGCCAGCAGCTTAAAGACTAGCGGGTACAATGAGCAGTTCTTC	CASSLKTSGYNEQFF
NA	TRBV5-1	TRBJ2-7	15	TRBD2	TGCGCCAGCAGCTTGGCGCGGGGGGGATCCTACGAGCAGTACTTC	CASSLARGGSYEQYF
NA	TRBV4-3	TRBJ2-1	16	NA	TGCGCCAGCAGCCAAGATAGTATGAGCTCCTACAATGAGCAGTTCTTC	CASSQDSMSSYNEQFF
NA	TRBV28	TRBJ2-1	15	NA	TGTGCCACCAAAAACCTATCCAGCTCCTACAATGAGCAGTTCTTC	CATKNLSSSYNEQFF
NA	TRBV25-1	TRBJ2-7	14	TRBD2	TGTGCCAGCAGTGAACGCGGGAGGGCCTACGAGCAGTACTTC	CASSERGRAYEQYF
few	TRBV28	TRBJ1-1	17	TRBD1	TGTGCCAGCAGCCACCGACAGGGAGGGACCATGAACACTGAAGCTTTCTTT	CASSHRQGGTMNTEAFF
once	TRBV7-9	TRBJ2-5	13	NA	TGTGCCAGCAGAACCACAGGGCTGGAGACCCAGTACTTC	CASRTTGLETQYF
NA	TRBV5-1	TRBJ2-2	13	NA	TGCGCCAGCAGCTTGGTGGGCCCCGGGGAGCTGTTTTTT	CASSLVGPGELFF
NA	TRBV7-8	TRBJ2-3	16	NA	TGTGCCAGCAGCTTGTTGCGGGGCCGGGACACAGATACGCAGTATTTT	CASSLLRGRDTDTQYF
NA	TRBV11-2	TRBJ2-7	14	NA	TGTGCCAGCAGCTGGGGTTCCAAGGGGTACGAGCAGTACTTC	CASSWGSKGYEQYF
once	TRBV5-4	TRBJ2-7	16	TRBD1	TGTGCCAGCAGCTATTCCGGACAGGACCTTCTTCAAGGGCAGTACTTC	CASSYSGQDLLQGQYF
NA	TRBV27	TRBJ2-7	17	TRBD2	TGTGCCAGCAGTTTAGTATTCGTTAGCGGGCCCTCCTACGAGCAGTACTTC	CASSLVFVSGPSYEQYF
NA	TRBV9	TRBJ2-2	15	NA	TGTGCCAGCGGGGGCGGGGAAAATGACACCGGGGAGCTGTTTTTT	CASGGGENDTGELFF
once	TRBV7-9	TRBJ2-7	15	NA	TGTGCCAGCAGCTTAGCGGGAGGAACCTCCTACGAGCAGTACTTC	CASSLAGGTSYEQYF